A single sample is the source of the 2 T cell receptor beta chains below, sequenced in a study of blood T cells in healthy people across ages (dated by TCRdb to about 2015). The method was 5' RACE. Sequencing relied on an Illumina HiSeq 2500. A second 7 to 11 cycle PCR used a sample-barcoded 5' primer and a J-beta primer mix. The public reads were reanalyzed by TCRdb: fastp trimming at Q25, MiXCR alignment, in-frame beta chains only. A single entry per CDR3 protein holds the most common genes and DNA from its merged rows. The sample records 850,000 to 1,100,000 distinct CDR3 sequences, 35% to 45% of which are singletons. Together, the top ten hold under 15% of the sample. The sequencing input was blood. The source of these receptors is a man aged 18 to 35 in good health.

This clonotype has just a few counts. CDR3 region: CSARDIGYTF. CDR3 coding DNA: TGCAGTGCTAGAGACATCGGCTACACCTTC. V is TRBV20-1 and J is TRBJ1-2, with no clear D. CDR1 DFQATT and CDR2 SNEGSKA come from the germline V gene (reference sequence). CDR3 size: 10 residues. Trimming removed 0 bases from V and 8 bases from J, with 4 bases in between.

CDR3 protein: CATSDVLLGQETQYF. Written as DNA, the CDR3 is TGTGCCACCAGTGATGTACTCCTGGGGCAAGAGACCCAGTACTTC. The chain couples TRBV24-1 to TRBJ2-5; D remains ambiguous. This CDR3 is built from 15 residues. Germline V lookup: CDR1 KGHDR, CDR2 SFDVKD. Trimming left V 3 bases short and J 2 bases short, with 12 bases between.